Listed below are T cell receptor beta chains from one sample, sequenced in a study of blood T cell repertoires in COVID-19. Measured with immunoSEQ multiplex PCR; TCRdb has only the in-frame clones, and not every one. The sample lists over 95,000 clones, more than 80% occurring once. The sequenced sample consisted of peripheral blood. Receptor source: a woman aged 55-70 years with COVID-19, enrolled during active disease. Both conserved end residues are part of each CDR3. Fields, in order: D gene, clone size, V gene, J gene, CDR3 DNA, CDR3 protein. The D gene is left open where the match is weak. The size of a clone is reported for some rows only, either as once, few or many, or as a class for expanded clones.

>TRBD1|.|TRBV9|TRBJ1-4
TGTGCCAGCAGCCCCGGGACAGCTAATGAAAAACTGTTTTTT
CASSPGTANEKLFF
>.|.|TRBV15|TRBJ2-2
TGTGCCACCAGCAGGCTAGTGAACACCGGGGAGCTGTTTTTT
CATSRLVNTGELFF
>.|.|TRBV5-1|TRBJ1-1
TGCGCCAGCAGCTTGGACCCGGACACAATGAACACTGAAGCTTTCTTT
CASSLDPDTMNTEAFF
>.|.|TRBV25-1|TRBJ1-1
TGTGCCAGCAGTCCATTGGGGTTAATGGTCAGGGAAACTGAAGCTTTCTTT
CASSPLGLMVRETEAFF
>TRBD1|.|TRBV6-5|TRBJ1-5
TGTGCCAGCATGACAGGGGGAAGGCAGCCCCAGCATTTT
CASMTGGRQPQHF
>.|.|TRBV7-3|TRBJ1-2
TGTGCCAGCAGCCCAGGGGATAGCTATGGCTACACCTTC
CASSPGDSYGYTF
>.|.|TRBV6-5|TRBJ1-4
TGTGCCAGCAGTTTACAGGTTGGCGAAGAAAAACTGTTTTTT
CASSLQVGEEKLFF
>.|.|TRBV7-9|TRBJ1-2
TGTGCCAGCAGCTTATCAGGCCTCTCCTATGGCTACACCTTC
CASSLSGLSYGYTF
>TRBD2|few|TRBV3-1/TRBV3-2|TRBJ2-7
TGTGCCAGCAGACGACTAGCGGGGACTACCTACGAGCAGTACTTC
CASRRLAGTTYEQYF
>TRBD1|few|TRBV14|TRBJ2-1
TGTGCCAGCAGCCAAGACACAGGGGTCCTGCAGTTCTTC
CASSQDTGVLQFF
>.|.|TRBV30|TRBJ1-3
TGTGCCTGGGGGCGGGGGAACTCTGGAAACACCATATATTTT
CAWGRGNSGNTIYF
>TRBD1|.|TRBV4-2|TRBJ1-6
TGTGCCAGCAGCTTTCACCCGACAGGGAGTTCCTATAATTCACCCCTCCACTTT
CASSFHPTGSSYNSPLHF
>TRBD1|medium-sized|TRBV25-1|TRBJ1-2
TGTGCCAGCAGTGAATCTGGGACAGGGTCGTATGGCTACACCTTC
CASSESGTGSYGYTF
>.|.|TRBV4-2|TRBJ1-2
TGTGCCAGCAGCCAAGAGACAACAAGAAACTATGGCTACACCTTC
CASSQETTRNYGYTF
>.|.|TRBV7-9|TRBJ2-5
TGTGCCAGCAGCTTAGTACTAGAGACCCAGTACTTC
CASSLVLETQYF
>.|.|TRBV6-5|TRBJ1-5
TGTGCCAGCAGGCTAACAGGGCAGAAGCCCCAGCATTTT
CASRLTGQKPQHF
>TRBD2|.|TRBV4-1|TRBJ2-7
TGCGCCAGCAGCCATGCAGGGACTAGCGACTCCTACGAGCAGTACTTC
CASSHAGTSDSYEQYF
>TRBD1|once|TRBV10-3|TRBJ2-7
TGTGCCATCAAGAGCGGACAGGGCTACGAGCAGTACTTC
CAIKSGQGYEQYF
>TRBD2|.|TRBV18|TRBJ2-5
TGTGCCAGCTCACCACCGGGACTAGTCTGGGAGACCCAGTACTTC
CASSPPGLVWETQYF
>TRBD2|.|TRBV19|TRBJ2-1
TGTGCCAGTAGTATAGGGTTCAGCGGGGGCGTCAGCTCCTACAATGAGCAGTTCTTC
CASSIGFSGGVSSYNEQFF
>.|.|TRBV6-5|TRBJ1-6
TGTGCCAGCAGTTACCTGCGAGGGCTTTATAATTCACCCCTCCACTTT
CASSYLRGLYNSPLHF
>TRBD1|.|TRBV5-4|TRBJ2-1
TGTGCCAGCAGCCCCGGGACAGAGCCTTACAATGAGCAGTTCTTC
CASSPGTEPYNEQFF
>.|few|TRBV30|TRBJ1-6
TGTGCCTGGTCGCCGGGATCCTATAATTCACCCCTCCACTTT
CAWSPGSYNSPLHF
>TRBD2|.|TRBV9|TRBJ2-5
TGTGCCAGCAGCGGGGCTAGCGGGGGGGCCCCGACCCAGTACTTC
CASSGASGGAPTQYF
>TRBD2|.|TRBV4-2|TRBJ2-3
TGTGCCAGCAGCCCTAGCCTAGCGGGGGGCTTATGGGACACAGATACGCAGTATTTT
CASSPSLAGGLWDTDTQYF